The 25 T cell receptor beta chains below come from one sample, sequenced in a study of shared clonotypes between healthy human individuals. Sequencing used immunoSEQ multiplex PCR; TCRdb keeps in-frame clones, though not all of them. There are about 2 million clones in the sample; just under 95% occur only once, and roughly 1.2% lies in the top ten. The naive CD8 subset, CD45RO-negative cells positively selected for CCR7, excluded terminally differentiated effector memory CD45RA+ cells. Sequencing input: naive CD8+ T cells sorted from blood. These receptors came from a man aged 18 to 30 in good health.

The rearrangement joins TRBV28 to TRBJ2-5, with 15 positions matching TRBD2. This CDR3 region has 16 residues. From germline, CDR1 is MDHEN and CDR2 SYDVKM. V trimming: 6 bases; J trimming: 2 bases; junction bases outside the gene matches: 4. CDR3 sequence: CASSRTSGGVQETQYF. The CDR3 bases are TGTGCCAGCAGCAGGACTAGCGGGGGGGTACAAGAGACCCAGTACTTC.

The chain uses TRBV5-3 and TRBJ2-5; no clear D gene. The end of the DNA fits TRBJ2-7 better, so the J call may be wrong. TRBV5-3 is reported as an ORF; its role is uncertain. There are 12 residues in the CDR3. The CDR3 region has the DNA TGTGCCAGAAGCCGAGACTCCTACGAGCAGTACTTC. Its translation: CARSRDSYEQYF.

This chain links TRBV5-1 with TRBJ2-1, with D possibly TRBD2 on 5 matching bases. Germline V lookup: CDR1 SGHRS, CDR2 YFSETQ. The V end lost 2 bases, the J end lost 5 bases, and 5 bases lay between the germline ends. This CDR3 region has 12 residues. The CDR3 loop is CASSLLDNEQFF. The CDR3 DNA reads TGCGCCAGCAGCTTACTAGACAATGAGCAGTTCTTC.

This chain joins TRBV18 and TRBJ2-2; D perhaps matches TRBD1 (6 bases). This CDR3 is built from 14 residues. Germline lookup yields CDR1 KGHSH and CDR2 LQKENI. Trimming took 5 bases from V and 3 from J, leaving 10 bases between them. CDR3 bases: TGTGCCAGCTCAGGCAGGGGAGACACCGGGGAGCTGTTTTTT. Amino acids: CASSGRGDTGELFF.

V and J are TRBV5-1 and TRBJ2-7; 9 bases match TRBD1. Germline-derived CDR1 and CDR2 are SGHRS and YFSETQ. This CDR3 spans 15 amino acids. The V segment lost 1 base and the J segment 3 bases; nucleotides outside the gene matches: 5. The CDR3 region is CASSLTGQGFYEQYF. For the CDR3, the DNA is TGCGCCAGCAGCTTGACGGGACAGGGATTCTACGAGCAGTACTTC. Full variable domain (missing parts from reference TRBV5-1 and TRBJ2-7): KAGVTQTPRYLIKTRGQQVTLSCSPISGHRSVSWYQQTPGQGLQFLFEYFSETQRNKGNFPGRFSGRQFSNSRSEMNVSTLELGDSALYLCASSLTGQGFYEQYFGPGTRLTVT.

The J gene is TRBJ1-6, the V gene TRBV6-1, with TRBD1 matching over 7 bases. Per the germline V gene, CDR1 is MNHNS and CDR2 is SASEGT. The ends lost 6 bases at V and 7 bases at J; junction bases unmatched: 9. This CDR3 region has 15 residues. CDR3 DNA: TGTGCCAGCAGCTCATTGACAGGGAGCAATTCACCCCTCCACTTT. Its translation is CASSSLTGSNSPLHF.

The J gene is TRBJ2-7, the V gene TRBV7-9; D unresolved. V lost 1 base and J 6 bases, leaving 16 bases between the germline ends. The V gene's germline CDR1 is SEHNR and CDR2 FQNEAQ (reference sequence). CDR3 length: 15 amino acids. The CDR3 here is CASSLDFVTPSEQYF. CDR3 nucleotides: TGTGCCAGCAGCTTAGACTTCGTGACGCCCTCCGAGCAGTACTTC.

The chain joins TRBV5-8 to TRBJ2-2, with 8 bases that match TRBD2. Per the germline V gene, CDR1 is SGHTS and CDR2 is YDEGEE. After removal of 2 bases from V and 4 bases from J, the junction contained 7 bases not matched to a gene. There are 16 residues in the CDR3. The CDR3 nucleotides are TGTGCCAGCAGCTTTAGAGCGGGAGATCTCACCGGGGAGCTGTTTTTT. As protein: CASSFRAGDLTGELFF.

V gene TRBV6-5 combines with J gene TRBJ2-3; D tentatively fits TRBD1 or TRBD2 (6 bases each). V dropped 3 bases and J dropped 4 bases, with 11 bases sitting between them. The CDR3 covers 14 residues. The V gene's germline CDR1 is MNHEY and CDR2 SVGAGI. The CDR3 spells CASSYMGGADTQYF. The CDR3 coding sequence is TGTGCCAGCAGTTATATGGGGGGCGCAGATACGCAGTATTTT.

The V gene is TRBV5-4, the J gene TRBJ1-1, with D unclear. Trimming left V 6 bases short and J 3 bases short, with 15 bases between. The germline CDR1 and CDR2 sequences are SGHNT and YYREEE (reference sequence). The CDR3 is 14 amino acids. The CDR3 region has the DNA TGTGCCAGCAAGGAGGGAGGGCAATACACTGAAGCTTTCTTT. Protein sequence: CASKEGGQYTEAFF.

V usage is TRBV27 and J usage is TRBJ1-2, with D tentatively TRBD1 (6 bases). The CDR3 has 13 residues. In germline, CDR1 is MNHEY, CDR2 SMNVEV (reference sequence). V lost 6 bases to trimming and J lost 4 bases, with 12 bases between them. The CDR3 protein is CASRSTGFYGYTF. DNA of the CDR3: TGTGCCAGCAGGTCTACAGGGTTCTATGGCTACACCTTC.

The chain joins TRBV30 to TRBJ2-3, with TRBD2 matching 7 bases. Trimming removed 0 bases from V and 4 bases from J; junction bases left unmatched: 7. Germline V lookup: CDR1 GTSNPN, CDR2 SVGIG (reference sequence). The CDR3 contains 15 residues. As DNA, the CDR3 is TGTGCCTGGAGTGTAACGGCGGGGGTGGCAGATACGCAGTATTTT. This encodes CAWSVTAGVADTQYF.

Concerning this clone: Other DNA sequences in the same sample also yield this CDR3. The chain employs TRBV27 and TRBJ1-5; 9 nucleotides agree with TRBD1. The V gene end was trimmed by 2 bases and the J gene end by 5 bases; junction bases not matched to a gene: 1. The CDR3 sequence is 14 residues long. CDR1 is MNHEY and CDR2 is SMNVEV in the germline V gene (reference sequence). CDR3 nucleotide sequence: TGTGCCAGCAGTTTAAGACAGGGGGATCAGCCCCAGCATTTT. It encodes CASSLRQGDQPQHF.

The genes are TRBV10-2 and TRBJ2-1; D is possibly TRBD2 (5 bases). V shed 2 bases and J shed 4 bases, with 12 bases lying between them. The CDR3 contains 15 residues. The germline V gene has CDR1 WSHSY and CDR2 SAAADI. CDR3 bases: TGCGCCAGCAGTGAGAACGGGGATTCATACAATGAGCAGTTCTTC. Translation: CASSENGDSYNEQFF.

The chain uses TRBV2 and TRBJ2-1; 10 bases are a match to TRBD1. The CDR3 runs 14 residues. Germline lookup yields CDR1 SNHLY and CDR2 FYNNEI. Trimming at V came to 7 bases and at J to 4 bases, leaving 4 bases not matched to a gene. The CDR3 nucleotides read TGTGCCAGCATTCCGGGACAGGGGTACAATGAGCAGTTCTTC. Its translation is CASIPGQGYNEQFF.

The sample holds a few counts of this clone. The sample holds other DNA sequences that translate to the same CDR3. The V call is TRBV11-2, the J call TRBJ2-3, with D unclear. The CDR3 runs 11 residues. CDR1 is SGHAT and CDR2 is FQNNGV in the germline V gene. Trimming stripped 1 base from V and 5 bases from J, with 1 base between. CDR3 in amino acids: CASSLGDTQYF. The DNA of the CDR3 is TGTGCCAGCAGCTTAGGAGATACGCAGTATTTT.

Only one count was recorded for this clone. V is TRBV5-6 and J is TRBJ2-3, with TRBD2 identical over 13 bases. Germline V lookup: CDR1 SGHDT, CDR2 YYEEEE. This CDR3 is 17 amino acids long. V shed 3 bases and J 0 bases; nucleotides not matched to a gene: 4. The CDR3 is CASSSGTSGDSTDTQYF. CDR3 nucleotide sequence: TGTGCCAGCAGCTCCGGGACTAGCGGGGACAGCACAGATACGCAGTATTTT.

This sequence joins TRBV28 and TRBJ1-5; D is undetermined. CDR1 is MDHEN and CDR2 is SYDVKM in the germline V gene. The CDR3 runs to 14 residues. Deletions cut 5 bases from V and 4 bases from J, with 12 bases between. The CDR3 sequence: CASSPRTENQPQHF. The CDR3 coding sequence is TGTGCCAGCAGTCCTCGGACTGAAAATCAGCCCCAGCATTTT.

The CDR3 nucleotides read TGTGCCAGCAGCCTCGTGGGTACTAACTATGGCTACACCTTC. It codes for CASSLVGTNYGYTF. The rearrangement uses TRBV11-2 and TRBJ1-2; D not resolved. The CDR3 is 14 amino acids. Trimming stripped 5 bases from V and 0 bases from J, with 10 bases between. Germline CDR1 SGHAT, CDR2 FQNNGV.

This chain uses TRBV6-1 with TRBJ2-1; a possible D gene is TRBD2 (5 bases). The germline V and J ends were trimmed by 0 bases and 7 bases, with 16 bases remaining between them. The CDR3 spans 16 residues. Germline CDR1 MNHNS, CDR2 SASEGT. The DNA for the CDR3 is TGTGCCAGCAGTGAAGCCAGGACTGCCGTTCCGAATGAGCAGTTCTTC. Its protein is CASSEARTAVPNEQFF.

The chain employs TRBV5-4 and TRBJ2-1; TRBD1 is a possible D gene (5 bases). V was pared by 0 bases and J by 0 bases, with 10 bases between. Germline lookup yields CDR1 SGHNT and CDR2 YYREEE (reference sequence). This CDR3 comprises 16 residues. CDR3 sequence: CASSLAGRASYNEQFF. CDR3 nucleotides: TGTGCCAGCAGCTTGGCCGGCAGGGCCTCCTACAATGAGCAGTTCTTC.

The V call is TRBV15, the J call TRBJ2-6; no clear D gene. Per germline, CDR1 LNHNV and CDR2 YYDKDF (reference sequence). This CDR3 is 14 amino acids long. The V and J ends lost 9 bases and 2 bases respectively, with 11 bases between them. The CDR3 DNA is TGTGCCACAGCATCCCTTCCTGGGGCCAACGTCCTGACTTTC. It is translated as CATASLPGANVLTF.

The chain employs TRBV20-1 and TRBJ2-7; possibly TRBD2 for D (5 bases). Germline CDR1 reads DFQATT; CDR2 reads SNEGSKA (reference sequence). With 3 bases removed from V and 6 bases from J, the gap between germline ends came to 9 bases. The CDR3 length is 11 residues. The CDR3: CSARRVAEQYF. In DNA form, the CDR3 reads TGCAGTGCTAGGCGGGTAGCCGAGCAGTACTTC.

V usage is TRBV5-3 and J usage is TRBJ2-3; D gene uncertain. TRBV5-3 is flagged as an ORF with uncertain function. There are 14 residues in the CDR3. V was clipped by 4 bases and J by 6 bases, with 15 bases between them. CDR3 protein: CARSGCLESDTQYF. DNA for the CDR3: TGTGCCAGAAGCGGCTGCTTGGAATCGGATACGCAGTATTTT.

This clone showed up just once. The chain uses TRBV11-2 and TRBJ2-7; D is unclear. V gave up 1 base and J gave up 7 bases, with 8 bases separating them. Germline CDR1 is SGHAT and CDR2 is FQNNGV. The CDR3 contains 12 residues. This CDR3 is CASSLGAREQYF. As DNA, the CDR3 is TGTGCCAGCAGCTTAGGGGCTCGGGAGCAGTACTTC.